This TCR beta chain appears in the sequencing data of a study of blood T cell repertoires in COVID-19 (dated by TCRdb to 2020 to 2021). General notes on the study: Samples from collaborators originated in the United States, Italy and Spain and spanned both the acute and convalescent phases of COVID-19. The repertoires were released in a freely available public database meant as a resource for research on the immune response to SARS-CoV-2. Samples were obtained from the ongoing ImmuneRACE study (first 160 participants) and from over a thousand subjects provided by 6 global collaborators. The prospective study material was composed of cDNA or gDNA derived from T cells, B-cell-depleted T cells, or PBMCs. Where HLA class I and class II types were available, the types were taken from metadata supplied by the sample provider, not from assay-based typing. Subjects who had been exposed to COVID-19, were actively infected with it, or had recovered from it provided the deeply sampled blood TCRbeta repertoires that made up the dataset. Sample metadata almost always included a de-identified subject ID, COVID-19 status, age in years and sex. On the study overall, not on this receptor specifically: The amount of clinical and demographic metadata varied by source and participant and was provided uncurated.

CDR1 and CDR2 were assigned from the germline V gene as SNHLY and FYNNEI. The CDR3 numbers 15 residues from cysteine through phenylalanine. CDR3 DNA only is kept here, 45 bases in frame from base 1. A distance of 9 bases separates the germline ends of V and J, which lose 0 bases and 4 bases respectively. Whole blood was collected in K2EDTA tubes by collaborating institutions according to the institutions' own protocols. For TCRbeta analysis, collaborator samples were shipped as frozen whole blood, as isolated PBMCs, or as DNA extracted from either sample type. The immunoSEQ Assay, a bias-controlled multiplex PCR, was used to amplify TCRbeta CDR3 regions from genomic DNA. The paper's processing steps were these. Nucleated cell counts per sample were estimated from amplification of reference gene primers within the assay. To quantify the absolute abundance of each unique TCRbeta CDR3 rearrangement, sequence reads were collapsed and filtered. For each sample, productive Simpson clonality was calculated as the square root of Simpson's diversity index across productive rearrangements. TCRdb limited this immuneACCESS table to in-frame rearrangements with V and J called. A share of clones is missing; checked studies link under half to unresolved V genes, and the rest is unexplained. Clone size and V and J calls were adopted from that table, with D and trimming inferred from the DNA. In this sample the table shows 150,000 or so clones, approximately 79% of which occur a single time. The top ten constitute around a fifth of the sample.

As regards this clone: The target of this receptor is not known. No base-level quality is on record; no much larger clone is a single base apart.

Sequenced: peripheral blood. The sequence is built from TRBV2 and TRBJ2-2; the D gene lacks a confident call. The source is a woman older than 75 with acute or convalescent COVID-19. The DNA sequence reads TGTGCCAGCAGTGAAGCGCCCGGGTCCACCGGGGAGCTGTTTTTT. Protein translation: CASSEAPGSTGELFF.